This TCR beta chain derives from a study of molecular identifiers for immune sequencing clone quantification. TCRdb reprocessed the PCR reads via MiXCR and lists one record per CDR3 protein. The sample shows 490,000 or so distinct CDR3 sequences, approximately 25% of them seen only once. J lost 0 bases, V lost 4 bases, and 14 bases had no gene match. Germline lookup yields CDR1 SQVTM and CDR2 ANQGSEA. The CDR3 covers 17 residues. The sequencing input was naive CD8+ T cells from blood, with Jurkat cell RNA spiked in. This sample's subset: FACS-sorted CD8+CD4-CCR7+CD45RA+ naive T cells. The chain links TRBV29-1 to TRBJ2-7; 8 nucleotides line up with TRBD2. The sequence came from a human donor in good health. Some libraries in this study had Jurkat cell RNA spiked in. CDR3 in amino acids: CSVVAGQLAGSSYEQYF. CDR3 DNA sequence: TGCAGCGTTGTGGCAGGACAATTAGCGGGGAGCTCCTACGAGCAGTACTTC.